The clone carrying this T cell receptor (beta chain) came up many times. What it binds is unknown. The data stem from a study of early T cells in non-severe SARS-CoV-2 infection. Study in general: Bulk RNA from unsorted whole blood was sequenced; chains were unpaired. Study-level results: Matching results from VDJdb favored anti-spike CD8 responses, leaving private and CD4 specificities undetected.

Unique molecular identifier tags were affixed to discrete cDNA molecules. TCRdb called the 5' RACE reads again in MiXCR, with one record for every CDR3 protein. The repertoire holds some 57,000 distinct CDR3 sequences, around 6% seen once, with 6.5% to 8.5% in the top ten. In germline, CDR1 is SGHTA, CDR2 FQGNSA. This CDR3 spans 14 amino acids. Trimming pared 4 bases from V and 3 bases from J, leaving 12 bases between. The sample taken for sequencing was whole blood. The receptor's source is an adult who was a healthcare worker with PCR-confirmed SARS-CoV-2 infection or an uninfected control (not recorded which). The V call is TRBV7-2, the J call TRBJ1-1; perhaps TRBD1 as D (5 bases). CDR3 residues: CASSWSGADTEAFF. In DNA form, the CDR3 reads TGTGCCAGCAGCTGGTCCGGGGCCGACACTGAAGCTTTCTTT.